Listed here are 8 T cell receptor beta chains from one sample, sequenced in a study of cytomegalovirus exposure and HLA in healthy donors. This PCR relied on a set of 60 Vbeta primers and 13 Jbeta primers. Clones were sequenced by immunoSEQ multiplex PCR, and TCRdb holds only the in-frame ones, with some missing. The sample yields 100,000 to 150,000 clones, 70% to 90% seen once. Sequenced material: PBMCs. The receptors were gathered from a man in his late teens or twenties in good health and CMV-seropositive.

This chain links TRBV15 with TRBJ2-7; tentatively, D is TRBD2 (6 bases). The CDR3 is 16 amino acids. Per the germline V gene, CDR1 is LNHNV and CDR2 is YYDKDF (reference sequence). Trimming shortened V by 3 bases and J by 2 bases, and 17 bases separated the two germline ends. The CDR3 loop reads CATSSEEGTTTYEQYF. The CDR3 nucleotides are TGTGCCACCAGCAGTGAGGAGGGCACAACCACCTACGAGCAGTACTTC.

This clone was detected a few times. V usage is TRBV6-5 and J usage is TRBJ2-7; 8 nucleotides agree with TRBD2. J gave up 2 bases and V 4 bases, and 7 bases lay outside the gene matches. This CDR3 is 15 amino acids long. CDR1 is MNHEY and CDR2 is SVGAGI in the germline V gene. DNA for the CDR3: TGTGCCAGCAGTTCTCCCTCAGCGGGGGCCTACGAGCAGTACTTC. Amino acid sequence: CASSSPSAGAYEQYF.

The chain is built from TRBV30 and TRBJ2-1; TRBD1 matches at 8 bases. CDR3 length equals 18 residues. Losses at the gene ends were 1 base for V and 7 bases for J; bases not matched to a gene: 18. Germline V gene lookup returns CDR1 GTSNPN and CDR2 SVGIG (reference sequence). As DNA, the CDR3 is TGTGCCTGGAGTGCCTCCCGGACAGGGACGGGAGAAAGGAATGAGCAGTTCTTC. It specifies CAWSASRTGTGERNEQFF.

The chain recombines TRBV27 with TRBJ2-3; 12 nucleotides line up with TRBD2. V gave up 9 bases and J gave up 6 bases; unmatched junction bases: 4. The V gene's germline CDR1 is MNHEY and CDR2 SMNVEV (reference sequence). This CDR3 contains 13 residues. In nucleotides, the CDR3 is TGTGCCAGTAGCGGGACTAGCGGGGATACGCAGTATTTT. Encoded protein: CASSGTSGDTQYF.

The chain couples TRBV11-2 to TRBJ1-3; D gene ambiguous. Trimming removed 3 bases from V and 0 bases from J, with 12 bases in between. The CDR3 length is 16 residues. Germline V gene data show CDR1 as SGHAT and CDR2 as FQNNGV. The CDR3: CASSFPGTLSGNTIYF. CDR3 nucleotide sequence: TGTGCCAGCAGCTTTCCGGGTACCCTCTCTGGAAACACCATATATTTT.

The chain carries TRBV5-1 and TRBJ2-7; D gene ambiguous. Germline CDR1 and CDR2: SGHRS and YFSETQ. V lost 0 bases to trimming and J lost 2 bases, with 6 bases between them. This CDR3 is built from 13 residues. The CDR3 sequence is CASSLELTYEQYF. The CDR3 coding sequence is TGCGCCAGCAGCTTGGAACTAACCTACGAGCAGTACTTC.

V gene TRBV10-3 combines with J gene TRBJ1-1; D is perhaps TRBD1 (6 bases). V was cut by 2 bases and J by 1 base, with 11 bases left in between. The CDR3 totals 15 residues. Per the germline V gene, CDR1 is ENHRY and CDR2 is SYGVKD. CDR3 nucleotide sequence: TGTGCCATCAGTGAGCCCTCGACAGGGAACACTGAAGCTTTCTTT. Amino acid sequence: CAISEPSTGNTEAFF.

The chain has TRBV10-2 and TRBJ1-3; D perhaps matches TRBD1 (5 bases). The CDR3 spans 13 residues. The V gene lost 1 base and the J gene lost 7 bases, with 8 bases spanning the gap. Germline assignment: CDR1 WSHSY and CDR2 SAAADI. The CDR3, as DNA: TGCGCCAGCAGTGAGTTAAGGGGCAACACCATATATTTT. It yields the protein CASSELRGNTIYF.